The following is a TCR beta chain sequence with its context. The specificity of this receptor is unknown. Base qualities are not provided; no much larger clone lies one nucleotide away. The study excluded patients with uncontrolled infections, other autoimmune diseases, pregnancy or lactation. Diagnoses relied on clinical symptoms, serum thyroxine and TRAb, thyroid ultrasound and orbital computed tomography. Total RNA was extracted using Trizol reagent, and RNA quality was assessed on an Agilent 2100 Bioanalyzer. The data derive from a study of T cells in Graves' hyperthyroidism and ophthalmopathy (dated by TCRdb to the late 2010s). With regard to the full study: To identify TCR V-J signatures that set the groups apart, the researchers used a discovery cohort of about a hundred patients, made up of under 50 with Graves' ophthalmopathy and about 60 with stable Graves' hyperthyroidism. Prospective prediction of ophthalmopathy was tested in an independent validation cohort of 18 to 20 hyperthyroidism patients and roughly 16 patients who later progressed to ophthalmopathy. For training and testing, the approximately 97 patients in the discovery cohort were randomly divided in a 7:3 ratio. In addition, the study compared T-cell repertoires in thyroid tissue and in blood from six Graves' hyperthyroidism patients. After sampling, hyperthyroidism patients received methimazole starting at 30 mg daily, and ophthalmopathy patients received high-dose intravenous methylprednisolone. According to the paper, TCR Vbeta CDR3 sequencing was carried out on over 130 peripheral blood samples, which came from approximately 43 ophthalmopathy, around 75 hyperthyroidism and approximately 17 progressor patients. Overall study outcomes, separate from this receptor: No statistical method was used to set the sample size in advance, and investigators knew the group allocation. In validation, the model predicted progression to ophthalmopathy with 60% to 71% sensitivity and around 72% specificity, a median of around 6.6 months before onset. Blood samples also contained most of the expanded thyroid clonotypes (frequency above 0.001), which suggests that blood repertoires may reflect thyroid immune responses. In cross-validation, a model built on a 13 V-J signature told ophthalmopathy apart from stable hyperthyroidism with under 90% sensitivity and around 84% specificity, and in testing the same model reached 80%/75%.

TCR beta CDR3 regions were amplified from RNA transcripts. The TCR CDR3 was subjected to a first round of RT-PCR using the HTBI primer set and the Qiagen OneStep RT-PCR kit. A second multiplex PCR round built the libraries, followed by size selection and purification. The libraries were sequenced on an Illumina HiSeq2000 using paired-end 100 bp reads. The authors' analysis ran thus. SOAPnuke was used to process the raw data, throwing out any read that contained adapters or uncalled bases, had a mean Phred below 15, or lacked an exact constant-primer or identifier match. COPE v1.2.5 was used to merge high-quality paired reads, and clonotypes were defined as unique nucleotide sequences. MiTCR v1.1 was used to align clonotypes to the IMGT TRBV, TRBD and TRBJ reference segments. Only V-J combinations with frequency above 0.0001, covering roughly 99% of repertoires, were analysed. A TCS score was defined as the ratio of F50 (clonal expansion) to E x V (chaos), with BLOSUM62-based TCRdist applied between CDR3 peptides within each V-J. Welch's t-statistics and random forest reduced several hundred V-J features to about 13, which were used in a naive Bayes classifier (R e1071). The similarity between thyroid and blood repertoires was quantified using the Morisita-Horn index. Through fastp at Q25 and MiXCR, TCRdb rebuilt clones from the public reads, retaining in-frame beta chains. When rows share a CDR3 protein, they turn into one entry using the most common DNA and genes. For this entry, the V and J calls and clone size follow TCRdb and not the study's own pipeline. For this sample there are around 660,000 distinct CDR3 sequences; nearly 45% appear just once. Approximately 7.2% of the sample is taken by the ten largest.

The receptor was isolated from an adult man with Graves' disease, either hyperthyroidism or ophthalmopathy (not recorded which). Sequenced material: peripheral blood or thyroid tissue (not recorded which).

The DNA is TGTGCCACCAGTGACCCCTCCGGGACAGGCAATGAAAAACTGTTTTTT. This gives the protein CATSDPSGTGNEKLFF. The chain is made from TRBV24-1 and TRBJ1-4, with 8 junctional bases fitting TRBD1. Reading the germline V gene gives CDR1 KGHDR and CDR2 SFDVKD. Trimmed from V: 4 bases; trimmed from J: 5 bases; junction bases lacking a gene match: 8. There are 16 amino acids in the CDR3, from cysteine to phenylalanine inclusive. CDR3 DNA only is kept here, 48 bases in frame from base 1.